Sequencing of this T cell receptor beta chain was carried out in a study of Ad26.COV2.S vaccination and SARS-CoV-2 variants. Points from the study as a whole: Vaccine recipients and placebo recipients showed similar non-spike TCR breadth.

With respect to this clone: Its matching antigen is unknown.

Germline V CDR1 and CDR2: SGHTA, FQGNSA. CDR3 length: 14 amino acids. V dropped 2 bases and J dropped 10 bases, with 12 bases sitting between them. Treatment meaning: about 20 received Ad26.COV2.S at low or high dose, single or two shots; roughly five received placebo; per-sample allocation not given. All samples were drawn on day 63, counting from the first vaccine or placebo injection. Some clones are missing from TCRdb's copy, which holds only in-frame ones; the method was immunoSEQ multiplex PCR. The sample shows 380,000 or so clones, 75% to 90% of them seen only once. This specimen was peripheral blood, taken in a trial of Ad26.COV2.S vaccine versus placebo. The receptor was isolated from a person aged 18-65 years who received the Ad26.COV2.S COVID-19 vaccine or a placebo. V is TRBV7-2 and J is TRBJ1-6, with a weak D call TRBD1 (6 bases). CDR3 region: CASSLRGGDSPLHF. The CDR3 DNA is TGTGCCAGCAGCTTAAGAGGGGGAGACTCACCCCTCCACTTT.